A single sample is the source of the 8 T cell receptor beta chains below, sequenced in a study of CD8 T cells in ankylosing spondylitis. TCRdb called the 5' RACE reads again in MiXCR, with one record for every CDR3 protein. The data show approximately 220,000 distinct CDR3 sequences, under 30% seen once. The sample was blood, either unsorted or a sorted T cell fraction (not recorded which). The receptor set was obtained from a male donor with ankylosing spondylitis or in good health (not recorded which).

This clonotype was observed a single time. This sequence may be a read error, since a much larger clone differs from it by one base. The chain combines TRBV20-1 with TRBJ2-2; 8 nucleotides agree with TRBD1. Germline V gene lookup returns CDR1 DFQATT and CDR2 SNEGSKA (reference sequence). The CDR3 runs to 16 residues. CDR3 sequence reads: CCAQTRTGMNTGELFF. The CDR3 coding sequence is TGCTGTGCTCAAACCAGGACAGGGATGAACACCGGGGAGCTGTTTTTT.

This clonotype has only a few counts. CDR3 sequence: CASMRPGRTLNTEAFF. Written as DNA, the CDR3 is TGTGCCAGCATGAGACCAGGACGGACGCTGAACACTGAAGCTTTCTTT. The chain has TRBV6-1 and TRBJ1-1; D is unclear. CDR3 length equals 16 residues. V lost 7 bases to trimming and J lost 0 bases, with 18 bases between them. Germline CDR1 is MNHNS and CDR2 is SASEGT.

The chain carries TRBV4-2 and TRBJ1-2, with no clear D. This CDR3 is 15 amino acids long. Trimming stripped 0 bases from V and 7 bases from J, with 15 bases between. The V gene's germline CDR1 is LGHNA and CDR2 YNFKEQ. The CDR3 spells CASSQDLAGPGGYTF. The DNA for the CDR3 is TGTGCCAGCAGCCAAGATCTCGCAGGTCCAGGTGGCTACACCTTC.

The rearrangement joins TRBV18 to TRBJ2-1; D is uncertain. With 2 bases removed from V and 0 bases from J, the gap between germline ends came to 8 bases. This CDR3 spans 15 amino acids. Germline V gives CDR1 KGHSH, CDR2 LQKENI. CDR3 protein: CASSPTDISYNEQFF. The CDR3 nucleotides read TGTGCCAGCTCACCAACCGATATCTCCTACAATGAGCAGTTCTTC.

This clonotype has only one observation. V gene TRBV19 combines with J gene TRBJ2-1; 10 nucleotides line up with TRBD1. CDR1 is LNHDA and CDR2 is SQIVND in the germline V gene (reference sequence). After removal of 4 bases from V and 7 bases from J, the junction contained 1 base not matched to a gene. The CDR3 is 13 amino acids. CDR3 protein: CASSKDRGNEQFF. CDR3 coding DNA: TGTGCCAGTAGTAAGGACAGGGGGAATGAGCAGTTCTTC. Together with reference TRBV19 and TRBJ2-1, the CDR3 gives the full variable domain: DGGITQSPKYLFRKEGQNVTLSCEQNLNHDAMYWYRQDPGQGLRLIYYSQIVNDFQKGDIAEGYSVSREKKESFPLTVTSAQKNPTAFYLCASSKDRGNEQFFGPGTRLTVL.

This clonotype was recorded at least ten times. This chain uses TRBV29-1 with TRBJ1-4; D unclear. Germline CDR1 SQVTM, CDR2 ANQGSEA. Between the trimmed V and J ends, which lost 6 bases and 0 bases, there was a span of 8 bases. The CDR3 is made up of 13 amino acids. For the CDR3, the DNA is TGCAGCGTCGCACCCACAACTAATGAAAAACTGTTTTTT. Its protein product is CSVAPTTNEKLFF.

The chain couples TRBV12-3 or TRBV12-4 to TRBJ1-6, with D perhaps TRBD1 (5 bases). V lost 2 bases and J lost 8, with 10 bases in between. The length of the CDR3 is 14 residues. The CDR3: CASSLTGGDSPLHF. CDR3 in DNA: TGTGCCAGCAGTTTAACCGGGGGAGATTCACCCCTCCACTTT.

As regards this clonotype: A read error may produce the germline difference seen at one junction end. J is TRBJ1-5 and V is TRBV7-7; 12 bases align to TRBD1. Per germline, CDR1 SSHAT and CDR2 FNYEAQ (reference sequence). The CDR3 spans 17 residues. This CDR3 reads CASSLFRDRGQHQPQHF. The CDR3 DNA sequence: TGTGCTAGCAGCTTATTCCGGGACAGGGGGCAACATCAGCCCCAGCATTTT.